This TCR beta chain was captured in a study of Ad26.COV2.S vaccination and SARS-CoV-2 variants. Broader study findings: Placebo and vaccine recipients had non-spike TCR breadth that was similar.

This table comes from immunoSEQ multiplex PCR, and its TCRdb copy is limited to in-frame clones, with some not included. The sample lists roughly 380,000 clones, 92% seen once, with 3.9% in the top ten. This CDR3 is built from 22 residues. As regards this clone: The antigen is undetermined.

V usage is TRBV21-1 and J usage is TRBJ2-7; the table gives TRBD1 as D, unverified against the DNA. TRBV21-1 is deemed a pseudogene. The sample in question was peripheral blood, obtained after recovery from COVID-19. The receptor was isolated from a human donor who had recovered from COVID-19. In DNA, the CDR3 is TGTGCCAGTCCGAGTCTAAAAAAAGCGGACAGGGTGACGCGGCGCCACTCCTACGAGCAGTACTTC. Its translation is CASPSLKKADRVTRRHSYEQYF.